This record covers a single T cell receptor beta chain. Its matching antigen is unknown. The source of the sample is a study of blood T cells in healthy people across ages. Study-wide points: Roughly linear declines in TCR beta diversity per million T cells occurred with age.

The V gene's germline CDR1 is MNHNS and CDR2 SASEGT. This CDR3 has 16 residues. V was trimmed by 0 bases and J by 3 bases, leaving 15 bases between them. The authors ran a second PCR of 7 to 11 cycles using a sample-barcoded 5' primer and a J-beta primer mix. TCRdb fed the 5' RACE reads into MiXCR, producing one record per CDR3 protein. The data contain some 1.4 million distinct CDR3 sequences, approximately 40% of them singletons. This receptor was obtained from a woman in her late teens or twenties in good health. The gene calls are TRBV6-1 and TRBJ2-7; D is unresolved. The sequenced material came from blood. The CDR3 sequence is CASSEALPGLGYEQYF. CDR3 sequence (DNA): TGTGCCAGCAGTGAAGCGCTTCCGGGTTTGGGCTACGAGCAGTACTTC.